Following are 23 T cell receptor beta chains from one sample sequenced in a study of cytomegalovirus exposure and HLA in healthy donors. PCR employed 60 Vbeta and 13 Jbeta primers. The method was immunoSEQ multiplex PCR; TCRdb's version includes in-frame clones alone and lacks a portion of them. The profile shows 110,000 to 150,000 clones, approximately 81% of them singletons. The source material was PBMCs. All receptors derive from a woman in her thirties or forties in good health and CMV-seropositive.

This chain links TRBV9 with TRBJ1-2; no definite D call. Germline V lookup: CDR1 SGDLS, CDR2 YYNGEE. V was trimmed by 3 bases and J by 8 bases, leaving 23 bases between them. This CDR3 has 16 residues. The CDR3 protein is CASSARDTGGVKGYTF. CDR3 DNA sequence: TGTGCCAGCAGCGCCCGGGATACGGGTGGTGTGAAGGGCTACACCTTC. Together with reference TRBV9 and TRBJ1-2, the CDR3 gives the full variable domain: DSGVTQTPKHLITATGQRVTLRCSPRSGDLSVYWYQQSLDQGLQFLIQYYNGEERAKGNILERFSAQQFPDLHSELNLSSLELGDSALYFCASSARDTGGVKGYTFGSGTRLTVV.

The CDR3 region is CASSRGQGFGDTQYF. In nucleotides, the CDR3 is TGTGCCAGCAGTAGGGGACAGGGATTCGGAGATACGCAGTATTTT. The gene calls are TRBV6-4 and TRBJ2-3; 9 positions agree with TRBD1. CDR1 and CDR2 from the germline V gene are MRHNA and SNTAGT. Trimming cost V 5 bases and J 5 bases; bases outside gene matches: 8. This CDR3 spans 15 amino acids.

The CDR3 bases are TGTGCCAGCAGCGTAGTATCCAGGGATGAGCAGTTCTTC. It is translated as CASSVVSRDEQFF. The chain is built from TRBV9 and TRBJ2-1, with D possibly TRBD1 on 5 matching bases. Germline assignment: CDR1 SGDLS and CDR2 YYNGEE. Trimming stripped 0 bases from V and 8 bases from J, with 9 bases between. CDR3 length: 13 residues.

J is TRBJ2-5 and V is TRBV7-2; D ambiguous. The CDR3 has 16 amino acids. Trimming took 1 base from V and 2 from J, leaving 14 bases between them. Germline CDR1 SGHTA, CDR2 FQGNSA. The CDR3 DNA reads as TGTGCCAGCAGCTTAGTGTCATCTGGGCGACAAGAGACCCAGTACTTC. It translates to CASSLVSSGRQETQYF.

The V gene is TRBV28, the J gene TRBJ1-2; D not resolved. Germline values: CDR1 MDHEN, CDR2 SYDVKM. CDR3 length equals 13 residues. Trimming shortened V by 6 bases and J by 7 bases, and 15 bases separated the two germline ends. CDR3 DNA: TGTGCCAGCAGACCAGAGGGAGCTACTGGCTACACCTTC. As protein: CASRPEGATGYTF.

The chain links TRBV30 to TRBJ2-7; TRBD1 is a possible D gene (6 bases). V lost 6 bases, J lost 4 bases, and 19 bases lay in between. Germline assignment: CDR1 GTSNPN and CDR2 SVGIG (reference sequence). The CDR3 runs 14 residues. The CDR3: CACRIGGRGYEQYF. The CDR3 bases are TGTGCCTGTCGGATTGGGGGCCGGGGATACGAGCAGTACTTC.

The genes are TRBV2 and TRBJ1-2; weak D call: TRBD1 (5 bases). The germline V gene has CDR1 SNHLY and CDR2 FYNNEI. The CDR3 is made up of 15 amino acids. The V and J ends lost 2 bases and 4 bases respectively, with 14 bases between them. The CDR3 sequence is CASSERGTPSYGYTF. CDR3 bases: TGTGCCAGCAGTGAACGGGGGACTCCCTCCTATGGCTACACCTTC.

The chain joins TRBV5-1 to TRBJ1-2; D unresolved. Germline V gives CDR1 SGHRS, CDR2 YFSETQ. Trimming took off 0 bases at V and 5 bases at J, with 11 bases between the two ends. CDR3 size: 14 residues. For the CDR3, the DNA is TGCGCCAGCAGCTTGGCAGGATTATCTTATGGCTACACCTTC. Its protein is CASSLAGLSYGYTF.

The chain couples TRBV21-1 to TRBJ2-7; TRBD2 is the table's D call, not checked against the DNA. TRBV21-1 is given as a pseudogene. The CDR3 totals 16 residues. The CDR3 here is CASSKAAGALPLEQYF. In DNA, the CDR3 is TGTGCCAGCAGCAAAGCTGCGGGAGCGCTACCTCTCGAGCAGTACTTC.

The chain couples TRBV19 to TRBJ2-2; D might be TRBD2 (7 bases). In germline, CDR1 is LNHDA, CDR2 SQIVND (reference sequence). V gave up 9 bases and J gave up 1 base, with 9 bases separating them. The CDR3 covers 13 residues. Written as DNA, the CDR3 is TGTGCCAGCGGGGGGCAGAACACCGGGGAGCTGTTTTTT. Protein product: CASGGQNTGELFF.

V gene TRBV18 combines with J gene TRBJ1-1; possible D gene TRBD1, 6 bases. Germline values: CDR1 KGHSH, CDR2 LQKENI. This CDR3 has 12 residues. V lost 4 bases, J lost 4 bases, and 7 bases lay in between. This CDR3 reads CASSRGGTEAFF. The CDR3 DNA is TGTGCCAGCTCACGAGGGGGCACTGAAGCTTTCTTT.

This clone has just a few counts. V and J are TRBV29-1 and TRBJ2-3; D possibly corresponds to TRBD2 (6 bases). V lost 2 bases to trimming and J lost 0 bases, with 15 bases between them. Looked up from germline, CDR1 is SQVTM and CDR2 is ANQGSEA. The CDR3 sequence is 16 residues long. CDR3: CSVEIRLASSTDTQYF. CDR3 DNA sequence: TGCAGCGTTGAAATCAGGCTAGCGTCTAGCACAGATACGCAGTATTTT.

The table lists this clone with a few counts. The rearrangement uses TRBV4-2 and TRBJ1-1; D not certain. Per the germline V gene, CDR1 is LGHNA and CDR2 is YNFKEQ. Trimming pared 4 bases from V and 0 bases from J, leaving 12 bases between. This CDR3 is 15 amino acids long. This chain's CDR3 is CASSRNGHLNTEAFF. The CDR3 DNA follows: TGTGCCAGCAGCCGTAATGGGCACTTGAACACTGAAGCTTTCTTT.

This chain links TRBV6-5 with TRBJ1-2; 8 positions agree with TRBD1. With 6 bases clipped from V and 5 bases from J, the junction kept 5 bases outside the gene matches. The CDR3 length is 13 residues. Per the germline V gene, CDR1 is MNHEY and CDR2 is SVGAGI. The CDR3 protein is CASSQRTGYGYTF. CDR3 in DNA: TGTGCCAGCAGCCAACGGACAGGGTATGGCTACACCTTC.

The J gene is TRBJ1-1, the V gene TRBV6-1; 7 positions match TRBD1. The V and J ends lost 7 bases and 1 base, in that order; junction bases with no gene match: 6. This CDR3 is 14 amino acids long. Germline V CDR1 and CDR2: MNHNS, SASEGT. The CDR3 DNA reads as TGTGCCAGCACCCGCACAGGGGCGAACACTGAAGCTTTCTTT. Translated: CASTRTGANTEAFF.

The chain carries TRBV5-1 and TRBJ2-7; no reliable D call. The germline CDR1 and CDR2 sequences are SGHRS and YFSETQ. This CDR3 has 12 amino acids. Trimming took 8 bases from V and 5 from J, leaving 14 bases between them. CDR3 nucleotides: TGCGCCAGGGCCGTGATAGCCCACGAGCAGTACTTC. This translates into CARAVIAHEQYF.

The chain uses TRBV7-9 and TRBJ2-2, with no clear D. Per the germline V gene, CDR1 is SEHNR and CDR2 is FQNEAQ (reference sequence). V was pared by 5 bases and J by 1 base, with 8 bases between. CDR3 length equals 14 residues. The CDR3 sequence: CASSPNRNTGELFF. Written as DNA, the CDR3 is TGTGCCAGCAGCCCTAACAGGAACACCGGGGAGCTGTTTTTT.

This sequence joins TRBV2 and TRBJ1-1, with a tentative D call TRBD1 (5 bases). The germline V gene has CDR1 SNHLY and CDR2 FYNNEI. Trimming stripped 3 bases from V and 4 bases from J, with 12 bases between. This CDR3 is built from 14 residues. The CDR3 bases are TGTGCCAGCAGTGAGCAGGGCAGGGTCACTGAAGCTTTCTTT. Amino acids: CASSEQGRVTEAFF.

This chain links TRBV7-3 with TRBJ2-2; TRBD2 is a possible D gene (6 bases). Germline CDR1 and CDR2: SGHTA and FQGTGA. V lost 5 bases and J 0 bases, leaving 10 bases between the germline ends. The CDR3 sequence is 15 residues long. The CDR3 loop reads CASSVGTSNTGELFF. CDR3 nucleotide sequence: TGTGCCAGCAGCGTCGGGACTTCGAACACCGGGGAGCTGTTTTTT.

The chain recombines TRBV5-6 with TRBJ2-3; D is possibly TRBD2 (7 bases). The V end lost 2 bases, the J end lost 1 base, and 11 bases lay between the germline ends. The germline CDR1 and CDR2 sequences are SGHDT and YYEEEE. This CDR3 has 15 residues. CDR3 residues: CASSFRGGGTDTQYF. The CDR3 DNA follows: TGTGCCAGCAGCTTCCGAGGGGGGGGCACAGATACGCAGTATTTT. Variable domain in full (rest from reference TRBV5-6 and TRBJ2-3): DAGVTQSPTHLIKTRGQQVTLRCSPKSGHDTVSWYQQALGQGPQFIFQYYEEEERQRGNFPDRFSGHQFPNYSSELNVNALLLGDSALYLCASSFRGGGTDTQYFGPGTRLTVL.

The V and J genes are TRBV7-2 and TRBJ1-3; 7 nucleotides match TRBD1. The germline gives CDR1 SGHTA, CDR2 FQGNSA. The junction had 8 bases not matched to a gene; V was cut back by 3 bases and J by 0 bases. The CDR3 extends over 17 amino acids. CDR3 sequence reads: CASSFLPGQVSGNTIYF. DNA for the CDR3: TGTGCCAGCAGCTTCCTACCCGGACAGGTCTCTGGAAACACCATATATTTT.

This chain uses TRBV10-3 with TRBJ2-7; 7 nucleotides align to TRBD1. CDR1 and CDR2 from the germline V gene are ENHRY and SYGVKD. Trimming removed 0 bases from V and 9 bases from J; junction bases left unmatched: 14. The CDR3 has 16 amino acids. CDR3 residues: CAISESRGQLRSGQYF. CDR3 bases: TGTGCCATCAGTGAGTCGAGGGGGCAGCTACGTTCTGGGCAGTACTTC.

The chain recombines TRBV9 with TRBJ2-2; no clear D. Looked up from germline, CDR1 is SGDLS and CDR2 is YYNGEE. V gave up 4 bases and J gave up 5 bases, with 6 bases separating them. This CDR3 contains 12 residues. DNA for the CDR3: TGTGCCAGCAGCTCCTTTACCGGGGAGCTGTTTTTT. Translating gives CASSSFTGELFF. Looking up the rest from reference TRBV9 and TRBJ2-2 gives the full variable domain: DSGVTQTPKHLITATGQRVTLRCSPRSGDLSVYWYQQSLDQGLQFLIQYYNGEERAKGNILERFSAQQFPDLHSELNLSSLELGDSALYFCASSSFTGELFFGEGSRLTVL.